The rows below give T cell receptor beta chains drawn from one sample of a study of shared clonotypes between healthy human individuals. Measured with immunoSEQ multiplex PCR; TCRdb has only the in-frame clones, and not every one. This table holds under 2.5 million clones, 85% to 95% found once. Sequencing was carried out using naive CD4+ T cells from PBMCs. All receptors derive from a man between 18 and 29 years old in good health. Some clones in this sample may be carry-over from other donors' samples. CDR3s include the opening cysteine and the closing phenylalanine or tryptophan. Each record gives: V gene, clone size, D gene, J gene, CDR3 DNA, CDR3 protein. A D gene is named only where the DNA matches it firmly. Clone size is not always given. Where it is, it says once, few, many or a class for expanded clones.

TRBV7-2	.	.	TRBJ1-2	TGTGCCAGCAGCTACAGATCTAACGTGGATGGCTACACCTTC	CASSYRSNVDGYTF
TRBV19	.	TRBD2	TRBJ2-3	TGTGCCAGTAGGCGGGGGGCTTCTAGCACAGATACGCAGTATTTT	CASRRGASSTDTQYF
TRBV10-2	.	.	TRBJ2-7	TGCGCCAGCACCGCCCCGGGGGCTAGCGGCACCTACGAGCAGTACTTC	CASTAPGASGTYEQYF
TRBV7-2	.	.	TRBJ1-6	TGTGCCAGCAGCTTAAGAACGGGATCACCCCTCCACTTT	CASSLRTGSPLHF
TRBV5-4	.	TRBD2	TRBJ2-1	TGTGCCAGCAGCCCGGGGGGAAGGTACGGCTCCTACAATGAGCAGTTCTTC	CASSPGGRYGSYNEQFF
TRBV29-1	few	.	TRBJ1-5	TGCAGCGTTGGGGACGGATATAGCAATCAGCCCCAGCATTTT	CSVGDGYSNQPQHF
TRBV5-1	.	TRBD1	TRBJ1-2	TGCGCCAGCAGCTTGGGACAGGGGTTTGGTGGCTACACCTTC	CASSLGQGFGGYTF
TRBV15	.	.	TRBJ1-2	TGTGCCACCAGTCCAGGGACTAACTATGGCTACACCTTC	CATSPGTNYGYTF
TRBV7-2	.	TRBD2	TRBJ2-5	TGTGCCAGCAGCGAAGGCCTCCAGCGGGAATTCGGGACCCAGTACTTC	CASSEGLQREFGTQYF
TRBV18	.	.	TRBJ2-1	TGTGCCAGCTCACCACGTGGAGAGAGCTCCTACAATGAGCAGTTCTTC	CASSPRGESSYNEQFF
TRBV28	.	TRBD1	TRBJ2-2	TGTGCCAGCAGTTTAGGGGACAGGCGGAACACCGGGGAGCTGTTTTTT	CASSLGDRRNTGELFF
TRBV7-9	.	.	TRBJ2-3	TGTGCCAGCAGCTTTCGTACAAGGCTCAACACAGATACGCAGTATTTT	CASSFRTRLNTDTQYF
TRBV4-2	.	.	TRBJ2-1	TGTGCCAGCAGCCAAGATGTCGTCGGCTCCTACAATGAGCAGTTCTTC	CASSQDVVGSYNEQFF
TRBV5-1	.	TRBD1	TRBJ2-1	TGCGCCAGCGATCCGGGACAGGGGGTAAGCAATGAGCAGTTCTTC	CASDPGQGVSNEQFF
TRBV6-6	.	TRBD2	TRBJ2-3	TGTGCCAGCAGACTTCTAGCGGGCACAGATACGCAGTATTTT	CASRLLAGTDTQYF
TRBV9	.	.	TRBJ1-3	TGTGCCAGCAGCGTAGGGACAGCGGCTGGAAACACCATATATTTT	CASSVGTAAGNTIYF
TRBV19	.	TRBD1	TRBJ1-4	TGTGCCAGTAGGGGGACAGCTTTAGCCGAAAAACTGTTTTTT	CASRGTALAEKLFF
TRBV4-1	.	.	TRBJ1-4	TGCGCCAGCAGCCTCGGCCGTGCAACTAATGAAAAACTGTTTTTT	CASSLGRATNEKLFF
TRBV2	.	TRBD1	TRBJ2-3	TGTGCCAGCAGTGAACCGGGGACAGGGGTCGTGTCGCAGTATTTT	CASSEPGTGVVSQYF
TRBV9	once	.	TRBJ2-6	TGTGCCAGCAGCTCCTACACTGGGGCCAACGTCCTGACTTTC	CASSSYTGANVLTF
TRBV19	.	.	TRBJ2-7	TGTGCCAGTAGTATTAGAGCGTTGGGCTCCTACGAGCAGTACTTC	CASSIRALGSYEQYF
TRBV5-1	.	.	TRBJ1-4	TGCGCCAGCAGCAAGGACGGGCTTAATGAAAAACTGTTTTTT	CASSKDGLNEKLFF
TRBV27	.	TRBD1	TRBJ1-1	TGTGCCAGCGGAGATAGGGGACAGAAAGCTTTCTTT	CASGDRGQKAFF
TRBV10-3	.	.	TRBJ1-2	TGTGCCATCAGTGAGTCGAGGGACGGCCTGAACTATGGCTACACCTTC	CAISESRDGLNYGYTF
TRBV30	.	TRBD1	TRBJ2-2	TGTGCCTGCCGTCAGGGGGCATCGGCCGGGGAGCTGTTTTTT	CACRQGASAGELFF
TRBV19	.	.	TRBJ1-3	TGTGCCAGTAGTATCGGGACGACCTACTCTGGAAACACCATATATTTT	CASSIGTTYSGNTIYF
TRBV18	.	TRBD1	TRBJ1-2	TGTGCCAGCTCACCCGGGACAGGGGGCTACACCTTC	CASSPGTGGYTF
TRBV5-4	.	TRBD2	TRBJ2-5	TGTGCCAGCAGCTCAACTAGCGGGAGTCAAGAGACCCAGTACTTC	CASSSTSGSQETQYF
TRBV5-6	.	.	TRBJ2-1	TGTGCCAGCAGCTTAAGGCAGTCCTACAATGAGCAGTTCTTC	CASSLRQSYNEQFF
TRBV9	.	.	TRBJ2-5	TGTGCCAGCAGCGAGCCCCAAAATAGCGGTCCCCAGTACTTC	CASSEPQNSGPQYF
TRBV9	.	.	TRBJ2-2	TGTGCCAGCAGCGTATCAGTAGCGGCGGAGGGGGCGGGCGGGGAGCTGTTTTTT	CASSVSVAAEGAGGELFF
TRBV9	.	TRBD2	TRBJ2-1	TGTGCCAGCAGCGCGTGGCTAGCGGGAGGGACTAACAATGAGCAGTTCTTC	CASSAWLAGGTNNEQFF
TRBV1	.	.	TRBJ2-1	TGCACCAGCAGCCAAGATAAGCGGCTAGCGGGAGCGGGGGAGCAGTTCTTC	CTSSQDKRLAGAGEQFF
TRBV18	.	TRBD1	TRBJ2-1	TGTGCCAGCTCACCTCTTGGACAGGGGGCAAATAATGAGCAGTTCTTC	CASSPLGQGANNEQFF
TRBV27	.	.	TRBJ2-2	TGTGCCACCGCGAGACAGGCCCTCACCGGGGAGCTGTTTTTT	CATARQALTGELFF
TRBV7-3	.	TRBD2	TRBJ2-2	TGTGCCAGCAGCTTAACACTAGCGGAAAACACCGGGGAGCTGTTTTTT	CASSLTLAENTGELFF
TRBV28	.	.	TRBJ1-6	TGTGCCAGCAAAATGGGCGGACTAAATTCACCCCTCCACTTT	CASKMGGLNSPLHF
TRBV6-5	.	TRBD1	TRBJ2-7	TGTGCCAGCAGTTACTCGCCGACAGGGGGCTACTACGAGCAGTACTTC	CASSYSPTGGYYEQYF
TRBV25-1	.	.	TRBJ2-2	TGTGCCAGCAGTTGGGCCGGGGAGCTGTTTTTT	CASSWAGELFF
TRBV18	.	.	TRBJ1-5	TGTGCCAGCTCACCATCGAACCAGCCCCAGCATTTT	CASSPSNQPQHF
TRBV18	.	.	TRBJ2-5	TGTGCCAGCTCACCACGGGGGCAAGAGACCCAGTACTTC	CASSPRGQETQYF
TRBV7-9	.	TRBD2	TRBJ2-1	TGTGCCAGCACCCTATCGGCTAGCGGGATGAATGAGCAGTTCTTC	CASTLSASGMNEQFF
TRBV7-2	.	.	TRBJ1-3	TGTGCCAGCAGCCTTGCAGGGTCAGGAAACACCATATATTTT	CASSLAGSGNTIYF
TRBV27	.	TRBD2	TRBJ2-5	TGTGCCAGCAGACCCAGAGCGGGGGCACGGCCGAGGGAGACCCAGTACTTC	CASRPRAGARPRETQYF
TRBV2	.	.	TRBJ1-4	TGTGCCAGCAGTGCCTCGGGGGCACGGGGTGAAAAACTGTTTTTT	CASSASGARGEKLFF
TRBV19	.	TRBD1	TRBJ1-1	TGTGCCAGTAGTATAGAACGGGGACAGGGGGTTATCAGGAACACTGAAGCTTTCTTT	CASSIERGQGVIRNTEAFF
TRBV19	.	TRBD1	TRBJ2-7	TGTGCCAGTAGTACTATAGGGACAGGAGGCTACGAGCAGTACTTC	CASSTIGTGGYEQYF
TRBV5-5	once	.	TRBJ2-2	TGTGCCAGCAGCTTGGTATCAGGCACCGGGGAGCTGTTTTTT	CASSLVSGTGELFF
TRBV30	.	.	TRBJ1-5	TGTGCCTGGAGTGTAGGACGCTATCAGCCCCAGCATTTT	CAWSVGRYQPQHF
TRBV5-4	.	.	TRBJ2-6	TGTGCCAGCAGCTTAAAAATCTCAGGGGCCAACGTCCTGACTTTC	CASSLKISGANVLTF
TRBV7-9	.	TRBD2	TRBJ2-3	TGTGCCAGCAGCTTATCTGCGGGGGTCGATACGCAGTATTTT	CASSLSAGVDTQYF
TRBV29-1	.	.	TRBJ2-7	TGCAGCGTTTGGAACGGGGAGCAGTACTTC	CSVWNGEQYF
TRBV7-2	.	.	TRBJ2-5	TGTGCCAGCAGCTTAGGAAGAGGCTATTGGGAAGAGACCCAGTACTTC	CASSLGRGYWEETQYF